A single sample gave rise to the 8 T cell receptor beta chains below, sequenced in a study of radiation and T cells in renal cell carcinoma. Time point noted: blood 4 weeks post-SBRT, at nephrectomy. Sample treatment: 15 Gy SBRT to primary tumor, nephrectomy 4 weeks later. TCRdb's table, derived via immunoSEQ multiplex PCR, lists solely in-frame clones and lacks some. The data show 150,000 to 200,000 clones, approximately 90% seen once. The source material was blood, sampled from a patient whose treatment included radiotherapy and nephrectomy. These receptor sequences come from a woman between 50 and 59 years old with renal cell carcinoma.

The CDR3 is CAWSIRDKPYF. In DNA form, the CDR3 reads TGTGCCTGGAGTATAAGGGACAAGCCGTACTTC. The chain couples TRBV30 to TRBJ2-7; TRBD1 is a possible D gene (6 bases). The CDR3 is 11 amino acids. Looked up from germline, CDR1 is GTSNPN and CDR2 is SVGIG (reference sequence). The V gene lost 2 bases and the J gene lost 12 bases, with 14 bases spanning the gap.

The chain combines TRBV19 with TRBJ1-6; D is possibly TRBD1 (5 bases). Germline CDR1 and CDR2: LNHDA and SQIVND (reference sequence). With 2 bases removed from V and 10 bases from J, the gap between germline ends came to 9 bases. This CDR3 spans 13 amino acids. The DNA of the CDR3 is TGTGCCAGTAGTATACAGGGAGGGTCACCCCTCCACTTT. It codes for CASSIQGGSPLHF.

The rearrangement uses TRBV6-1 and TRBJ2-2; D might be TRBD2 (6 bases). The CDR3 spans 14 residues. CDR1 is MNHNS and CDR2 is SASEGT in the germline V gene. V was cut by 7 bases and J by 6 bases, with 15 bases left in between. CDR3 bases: TGTGCCAGCACCAAGGAGGGTCGGTCCGGGGAGCTGTTTTTT. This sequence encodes CASTKEGRSGELFF.

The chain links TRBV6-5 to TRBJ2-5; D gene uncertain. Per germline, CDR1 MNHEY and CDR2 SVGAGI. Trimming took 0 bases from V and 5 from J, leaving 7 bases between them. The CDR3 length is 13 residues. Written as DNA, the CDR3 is TGTGCCAGCAGTTACTCGGTCGGGGAGACCCAGTACTTC. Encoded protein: CASSYSVGETQYF.

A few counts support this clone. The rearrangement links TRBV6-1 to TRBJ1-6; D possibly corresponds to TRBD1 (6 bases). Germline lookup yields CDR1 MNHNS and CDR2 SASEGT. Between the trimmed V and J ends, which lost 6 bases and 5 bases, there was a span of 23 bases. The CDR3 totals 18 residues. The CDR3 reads CASREPPLAGHHNSPLHF. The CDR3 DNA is TGTGCCAGCAGGGAACCGCCCCTCGCGGGACACCATAATTCACCCCTCCACTTT.

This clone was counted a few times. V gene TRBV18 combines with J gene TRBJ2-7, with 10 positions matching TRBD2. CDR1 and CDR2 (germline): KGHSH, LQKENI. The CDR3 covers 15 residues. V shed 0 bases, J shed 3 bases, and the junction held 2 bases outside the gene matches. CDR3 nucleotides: TGTGCCAGCTCACCACCTAGCGGGGGGTTCTACGAGCAGTACTTC. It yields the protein CASSPPSGGFYEQYF.

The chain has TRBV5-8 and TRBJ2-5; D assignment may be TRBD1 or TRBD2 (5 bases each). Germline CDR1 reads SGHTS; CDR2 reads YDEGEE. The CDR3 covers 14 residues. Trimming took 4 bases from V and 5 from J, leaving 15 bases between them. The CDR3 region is CASSSRGVGETQYF. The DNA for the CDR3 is TGTGCCAGCAGCAGCCGAGGGGTAGGGGAGACCCAGTACTTC.

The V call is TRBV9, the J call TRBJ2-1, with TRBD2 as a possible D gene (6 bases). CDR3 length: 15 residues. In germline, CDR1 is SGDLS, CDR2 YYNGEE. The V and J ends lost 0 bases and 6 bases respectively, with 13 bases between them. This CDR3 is CASSVVDYLVNEQFF. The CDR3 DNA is TGTGCCAGCAGCGTAGTGGACTACCTAGTCAATGAGCAGTTCTTC.